A single T cell receptor beta chain is shown here with its context. The data stem from a study of blood T cell repertoires in COVID-19. Study-level background: COVID-19 samples, acute and convalescent, were from the United States, Italy and Spain. T cells, B-cell-depleted T cells, or PBMCs supplied cDNA or gDNA.

In the original workflow: Amplification from reference gene primers served as the basis for estimated nucleated cell counts. Assay: immunoSEQ multiplex PCR; the TCRdb copy retains only in-frame clones and omits some. D and trimming were read from the DNA, whereas the V and J calls and clone size are those reported in that table. The table shows 170,000 or so clones, with 90% occurring only once. The TCR sequence derives from a man in his fifties or sixties with acute or convalescent COVID-19. The sample comprised peripheral blood.

CDR3 nucleotide sequence: TGTGCCAGCAGCTTGGAACAGGGGAACACCGGGGAGCTGTTTTTT. Encoded protein: CASSLEQGNTGELFF. This chain uses TRBV5-4 with TRBJ2-2; a possible D gene is TRBD1 (6 bases). Trimming removed 0 bases at V and 1 base at J, with 7 bases between. Germline lookup yields CDR1 SGHNT and CDR2 YYREEE (reference sequence). This CDR3 comprises 15 residues.